This T cell receptor beta chain emerged from a study of graft-versus-host responses after intestinal transplantation. The repertoire was sequenced with immunoSEQ multiplex PCR; TCRdb's copy has only in-frame clones and lacks some. Of 80,000 to 90,000 clones listed, roughly 90% are singletons. A remark on this clone: Antigen unknown.

CDR3 length: 12 amino acids. Germline V gene sequence: CDR1 SGHNT, CDR2 YYREEE (reference sequence). J was trimmed by 6 bases and V by 4 bases; bases with no gene match: 2. V is TRBV5-4 and J is TRBJ1-2; 8 nucleotides align to TRBD1. The sequence was obtained from a human donor who received an intestinal transplant. Source: unstimulated CD4+ T cells sorted from spleen or lymph node cells, taken before intestinal transplant. CDR3 residues: CASSPTGDGYTF. In DNA form, the CDR3 reads TGTGCCAGCAGCCCGACAGGGGATGGCTACACCTTC.